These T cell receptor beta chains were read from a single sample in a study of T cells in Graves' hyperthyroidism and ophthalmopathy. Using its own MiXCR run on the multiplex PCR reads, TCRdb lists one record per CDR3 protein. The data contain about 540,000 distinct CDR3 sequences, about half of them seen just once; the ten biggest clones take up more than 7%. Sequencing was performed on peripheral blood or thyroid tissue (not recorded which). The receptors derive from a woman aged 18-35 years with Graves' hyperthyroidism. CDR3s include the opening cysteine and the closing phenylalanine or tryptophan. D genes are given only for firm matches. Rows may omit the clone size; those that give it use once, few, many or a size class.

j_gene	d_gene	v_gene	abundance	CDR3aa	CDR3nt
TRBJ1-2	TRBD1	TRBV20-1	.	CSSSGTGGYGYTF	TGCAGTTCATCCGGGACAGGGGGGTATGGCTACACCTTC
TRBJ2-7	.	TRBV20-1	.	CSARPDDRVGGSYEQYF	TGCAGTGCTAGACCCGATGACAGGGTCGGAGGGTCCTACGAGCAGTACTTC
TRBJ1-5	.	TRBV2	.	CASSGTDGQSIQPQHF	TGTGCCAGCAGTGGGACCGATGGACAGAGTATTCAGCCCCAGCATTTT
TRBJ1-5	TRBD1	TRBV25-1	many	CASSGTGYQPQHF	TGTGCCAGCAGTGGGACAGGGTATCAGCCCCAGCATTTT
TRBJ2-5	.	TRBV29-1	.	CSIGAGETQYF	TGCAGCATCGGGGCCGGGGAGACCCAGTACTTC
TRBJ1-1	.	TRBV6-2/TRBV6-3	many	CASSPEPNTEAFF	TGTGCCAGCAGTCCCGAACCTAACACTGAAGCTTTCTTT
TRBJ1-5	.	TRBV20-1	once	CSARGYGTQHF	TGCAGTGCTAGGGGTTATGGGACCCAGCATTTT
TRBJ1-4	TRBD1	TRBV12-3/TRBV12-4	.	CASRPRGGLTTNEKLVF	TGTGCCAGCAGGCCCAGGGGGGGACTAACAACTAATGAAAAACTGGTTTTT
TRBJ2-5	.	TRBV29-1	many	CSGRDGVGVETQYF	TGCAGCGGTAGGGACGGCGTGGGGGTAGAGACCCAGTACTTC
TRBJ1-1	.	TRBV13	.	CASTMGGNTEAFF	TGTGCCAGCACCATGGGGGGCAACACTGAAGCTTTCTTT
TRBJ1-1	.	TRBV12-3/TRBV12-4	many	CASSLLGLEAFF	TGTGCCAGCAGTTTACTGGGGCTGGAAGCTTTCTTT
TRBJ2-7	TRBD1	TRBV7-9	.	CASSLGEQGRGQYF	TGTGCCAGCAGCTTGGGAGAACAGGGGCGAGGGCAGTACTTC
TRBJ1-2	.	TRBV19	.	CASSILTGYGYTF	TGTGCCAGTAGTATCTTGACGGGGTATGGCTACACCTTC
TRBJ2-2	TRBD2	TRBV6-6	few	CASSKQTGTSGSGELFF	TGTGCCAGCAGCAAACAGACCGGGACTAGCGGGTCCGGGGAGCTGTTTTTT
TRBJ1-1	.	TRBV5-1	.	CASSSGTSTTEAFF	TGCGCCAGCAGCTCCGGGACCTCAACGACTGAAGCTTTCTTT
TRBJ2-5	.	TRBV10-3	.	CAISEWGQETQYF	TGTGCCATCAGTGAGTGGGGCCAAGAGACCCAGTACTTC
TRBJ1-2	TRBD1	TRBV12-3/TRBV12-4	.	CASSYSREGAYGYTF	TGTGCCAGCAGCTACTCGAGGGAGGGGGCTTATGGCTACACCTTC
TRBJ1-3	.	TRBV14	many	CASSHSRNTIYF	TGTGCCAGCAGCCATAGTCGAAACACCATATATTTT
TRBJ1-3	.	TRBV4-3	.	CASSQDHRLSGNTIYF	TGCGCCAGCAGCCAAGACCACAGACTCTCTGGAAACACCATATATTTT
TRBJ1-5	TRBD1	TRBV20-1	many	CSARGTGWGNQPQHF	TGCAGTGCTAGAGGGACAGGGTGGGGCAATCAGCCCCAGCATTTT
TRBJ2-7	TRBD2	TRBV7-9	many	CASSLALLSGVAGSLSEQYF	TGTGCCAGCAGCTTAGCCCTTCTCTCCGGGGTAGCGGGAAGTCTATCCGAGCAGTACTTC
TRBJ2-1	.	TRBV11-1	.	CASSLTRGFGEQFF	TGTGCCAGCAGCTTAACTAGGGGTTTCGGTGAGCAGTTCTTC
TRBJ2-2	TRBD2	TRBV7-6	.	CASSNSGINGELFF	TGTGCCAGCAGCAACAGCGGGATCAACGGGGAGCTGTTTTTT
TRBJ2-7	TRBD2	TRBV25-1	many	CASSVSSGYDYEQYF	TGTGCCAGCAGTGTCTCTAGCGGCTACGACTACGAGCAGTACTTC
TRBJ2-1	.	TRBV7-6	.	CASSSPNRGLRQFF	TGTGCCAGCAGCTCGCCGAACAGGGGACTAAGGCAGTTCTTC
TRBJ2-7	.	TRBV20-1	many	CSAIIPVYEQYF	TGCAGTGCTATAATTCCCGTCTACGAGCAGTACTTC
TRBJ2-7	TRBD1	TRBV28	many	CASSLNVGTGGDEQYF	TGTGCCAGCAGTTTGAATGTAGGGACAGGGGGTGACGAGCAGTACTTC
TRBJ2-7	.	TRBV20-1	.	CSARGIQGSYEQYF	TGCAGTGCTAGAGGGATACAGGGCTCCTATGAGCAGTACTTC
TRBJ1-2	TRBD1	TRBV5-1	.	CASSSTGTVINYGYTF	TGCGCCAGCAGCTCCACCGGGACAGTCATCAACTATGGCTACACCTTC
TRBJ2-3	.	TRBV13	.	CASSNGQGTDTQYF	TGCGCCAGCAGCAATGGTCAGGGCACAGATACGCAGTATTTT
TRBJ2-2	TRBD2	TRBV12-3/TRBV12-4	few	CASRRLAMNTGELFF	TGTGCCAGCAGACGACTAGCTATGAACACCGGGGAGCTGTTTTTT
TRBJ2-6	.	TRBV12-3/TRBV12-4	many	CASIGGLFAGANVLTF	TGTGCCAGCATTGGTGGTCTGTTTGCTGGGGCCAACGTCCTGACTTTC
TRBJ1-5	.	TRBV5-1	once	CASSLEGVNNQPQHF	TGCGCCAGCAGCTTGGAGGGGGTGAACAATCAGCCCCAGCATTTT
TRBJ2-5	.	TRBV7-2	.	CASSTPPSLQETQYF	TGTGCCAGCAGCACCCCCCCTAGCCTACAAGAGACCCAGTACTTC
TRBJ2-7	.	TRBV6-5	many	CASSYSMGIYEQYF	TGTGCCAGCAGTTACTCGATGGGGATCTACGAGCAGTACTTC
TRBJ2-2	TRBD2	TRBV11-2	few	CASSWGLAETGELFF	TGTGCCAGCAGCTGGGGACTAGCGGAGACCGGGGAGCTGTTTTTT
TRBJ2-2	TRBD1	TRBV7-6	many	CASSLAQGGTGELFF	TGTGCCAGCAGCTTAGCACAGGGGGGCACCGGGGAGCTGTTTTTT
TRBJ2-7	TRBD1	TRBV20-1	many	CSASVAPDRGFDEQYF	TGCAGTGCTAGCGTAGCTCCGGACAGGGGGTTCGACGAGCAGTACTTC
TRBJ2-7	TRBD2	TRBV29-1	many	CSVAETSGRREQYF	TGCAGCGTTGCGGAAACTAGCGGGAGACGCGAGCAGTACTTC
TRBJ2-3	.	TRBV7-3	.	CASRKSGSDTQYF	TGTGCCAGCAGAAAATCCGGTTCGGATACGCAGTATTTT
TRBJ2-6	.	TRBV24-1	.	CAWRRGAGANVPTF	TGTGCCTGGCGTCGTGGGGCTGGGGCCAACGTCCCGACTTTC
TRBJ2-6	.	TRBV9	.	CASSKGDGAGANVLAF	TGTGCCAGCAGCAAAGGGGACGGGGCAGGGGCCAACGTCCTGGCTTTC
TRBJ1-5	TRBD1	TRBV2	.	CASSDQGGNQPQHF	TGTGCCAGCAGTGACCAGGGGGGGAATCAGCCCCAGCATTTT
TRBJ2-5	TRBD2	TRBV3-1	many	CASSQDRTSGREDETQYF	TGTGCCAGCAGCCAAGATCGGACTAGCGGGAGAGAGGATGAGACCCAGTACTTC
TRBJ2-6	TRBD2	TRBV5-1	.	CASSLGLAGEDGANVLTF	TGTGCCAGCAGCTTAGGTCTAGCGGGAGAAGATGGGGCCAACGTCCTGACTTTC
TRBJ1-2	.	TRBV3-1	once	CASSRFAGPGYTF	TGTGCCAGCAGCCGCTTTGCAGGGCCGGGATACACCTTC